This T cell receptor (beta chain) stems from a study of CD8+ T cells in alopecia areata. Sample treatment: oral pan-JAK inhibitor, 5-10 mg twice daily. Study-level points and caveats: Many of the expanded lesional clones endured in scalp and blood while on tofacitinib.

As for this clone: Its antigen is not identified.

The CDR3 totals 15 residues. V dropped 6 bases and J dropped 1 base, with 10 bases sitting between them. cDNA serving as the sequencing template came from extracted, reverse transcribed RNA. Method: immunoSEQ multiplex PCR; TCRdb's copy keeps in-frame clones and lacks some. The table has some 130,000 clones, 45% to 60% seen once. The chain uses TRBV23-1 and TRBJ2-6; unclear D gene. TRBV23-1 is an open reading frame whose function is uncertain. The clonotype originates from a human donor with alopecia areata. The input for sequencing was CD8+ T cells sorted from blood, taken at week 4, from a patient treated with tofacitinib. The CDR3 sequence: CASRPSPSGANVLTF. CDR3 DNA: TGCGCCAGCAGGCCGTCCCCATCTGGGGCCAACGTCCTGACTTTC.